This T cell receptor (beta chain) was sequenced in a study of tumor and adjacent non-tumor tissue in lung cancer. Three rounds of nested PCR, following a modified ARM-PCR protocol, produced the TCRbeta library. TCRdb redid the calling of the multiplex PCR reads with MiXCR, one entry per CDR3 protein. This sample has under 95,000 distinct CDR3 sequences; approximately 57% occur once, and the top ten carry roughly 15%. In the case of this clonotype: One junction end does not reproduce the germline sequence, and a read error may be involved.

In germline, CDR1 is DFQATT, CDR2 SNEGSKA (reference sequence). The CDR3 totals 14 residues. RNA was extracted from bulk tissue without any cell sorting. This receptor was taken from a man in his 70s with non-small cell lung cancer. This sequence joins TRBV20-1 and TRBJ2-1; perhaps TRBD2 as D (5 bases). Sequencing was performed on lung tumor tissue. CDR3 in DNA: TGCAATACTAGAGAGAACGTCAACCGGGGTGAGCAGTCCTTC. As protein: CNTRENVNRGEQSF.